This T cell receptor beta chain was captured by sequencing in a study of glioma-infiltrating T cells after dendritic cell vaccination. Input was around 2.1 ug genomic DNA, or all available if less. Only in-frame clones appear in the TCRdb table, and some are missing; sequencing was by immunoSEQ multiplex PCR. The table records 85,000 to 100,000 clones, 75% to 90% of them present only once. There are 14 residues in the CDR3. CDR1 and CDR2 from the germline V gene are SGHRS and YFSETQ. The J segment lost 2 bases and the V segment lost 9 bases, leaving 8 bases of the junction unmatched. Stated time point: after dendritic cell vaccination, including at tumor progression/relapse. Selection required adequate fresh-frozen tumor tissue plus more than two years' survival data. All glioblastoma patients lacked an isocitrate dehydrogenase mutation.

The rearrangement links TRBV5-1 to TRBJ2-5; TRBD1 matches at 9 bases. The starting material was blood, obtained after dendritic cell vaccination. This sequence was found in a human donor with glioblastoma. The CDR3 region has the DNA TGCGCCACCCGTTGGGGGACAGGGCAAGAGACCCAGTACTTC. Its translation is CATRWGTGQETQYF.